This T cell receptor (beta chain) came from a study of OX40 agonist ivuxolimab in advanced cancers. Study details: Every 2 weeks, ivuxolimab was infused into the patients intravenously at between 0.01 and 10 mg/kg.

Germline V gene data show CDR1 as GTSNPN and CDR2 as SVGIG (reference sequence). Trimming took 1 base from V and 2 from J, leaving 10 bases between them. This CDR3 is 14 amino acids long. Assay: immunoSEQ multiplex PCR; the TCRdb copy retains only in-frame clones and omits some. The table has 18,000 or so clones, 72% seen once. This rearrangement joins TRBV30 to TRBJ2-3; D gene ambiguous. This sequence originates from an adult with an advanced solid tumor such as melanoma, head and neck, liver or kidney cancer. Sequenced here: CD4+ or CD8+ T cells sorted from blood, sampled in a trial of the OX40 agonist ivuxolimab. CDR3: CAWSENSYTDTQYF. For the CDR3, the DNA is TGTGCCTGGAGTGAGAACTCCTACACAGATACGCAGTATTTT.